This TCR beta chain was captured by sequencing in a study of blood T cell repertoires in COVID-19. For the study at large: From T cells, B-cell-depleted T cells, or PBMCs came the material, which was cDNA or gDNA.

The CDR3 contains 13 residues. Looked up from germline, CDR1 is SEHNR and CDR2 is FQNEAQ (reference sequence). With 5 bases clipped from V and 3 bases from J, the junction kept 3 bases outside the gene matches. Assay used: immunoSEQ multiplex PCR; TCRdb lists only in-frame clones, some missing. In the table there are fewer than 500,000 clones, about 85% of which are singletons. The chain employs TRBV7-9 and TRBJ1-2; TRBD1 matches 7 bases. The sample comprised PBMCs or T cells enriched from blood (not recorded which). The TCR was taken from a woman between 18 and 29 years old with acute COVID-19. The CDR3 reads CASSRQGDYGYTF. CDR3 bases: TGTGCCAGCAGCCGACAGGGAGACTATGGCTACACCTTC. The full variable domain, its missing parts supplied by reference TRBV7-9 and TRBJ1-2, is DTGVSQNPRHKITKRGQNVTFRCDPISEHNRLYWYRQTLGQGPEFLTYFQNEAQLEKSRLLSDRFSAERPKGSFSTLEIQRTEQGDSAMYLCASSRQGDYGYTFGSGTRLTVV.